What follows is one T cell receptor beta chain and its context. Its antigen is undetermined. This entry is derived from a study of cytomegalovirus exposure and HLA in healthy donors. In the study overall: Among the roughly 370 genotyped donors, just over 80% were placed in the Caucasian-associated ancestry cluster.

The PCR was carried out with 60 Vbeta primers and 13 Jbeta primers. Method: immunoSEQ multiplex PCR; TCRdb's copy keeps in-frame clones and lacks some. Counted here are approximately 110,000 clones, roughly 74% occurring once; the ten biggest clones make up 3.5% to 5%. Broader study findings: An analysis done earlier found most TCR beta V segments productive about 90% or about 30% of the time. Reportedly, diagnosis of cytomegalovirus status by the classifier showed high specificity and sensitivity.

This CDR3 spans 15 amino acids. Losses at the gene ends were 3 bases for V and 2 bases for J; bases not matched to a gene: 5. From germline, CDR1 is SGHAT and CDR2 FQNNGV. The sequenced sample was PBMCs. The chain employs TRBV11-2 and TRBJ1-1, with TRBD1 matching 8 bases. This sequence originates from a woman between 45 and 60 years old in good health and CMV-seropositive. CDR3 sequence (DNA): TGTGCCAGCAGCTTTACAGGGGGTATAAACACTGAAGCTTTCTTT. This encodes CASSFTGGINTEAFF.